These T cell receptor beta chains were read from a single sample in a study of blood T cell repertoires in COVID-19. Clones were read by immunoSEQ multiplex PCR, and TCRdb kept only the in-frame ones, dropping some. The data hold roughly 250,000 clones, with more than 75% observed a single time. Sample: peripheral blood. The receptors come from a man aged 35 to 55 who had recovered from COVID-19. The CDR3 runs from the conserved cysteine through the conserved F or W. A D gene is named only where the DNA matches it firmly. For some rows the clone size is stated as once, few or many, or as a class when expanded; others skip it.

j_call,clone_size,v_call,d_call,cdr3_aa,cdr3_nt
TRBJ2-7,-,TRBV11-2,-,CASQLDSGTPNEQYF,TGTGCCAGCCAACTGGATTCCGGGACTCCAAACGAGCAGTACTTC
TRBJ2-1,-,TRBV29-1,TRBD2,CSVLAGGLGSYNEQFF,TGCAGCGTTTTAGCGGGGGGGCTGGGCTCCTACAATGAGCAGTTCTTC
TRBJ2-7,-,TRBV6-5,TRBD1,CASRGQQSYEQYF,TGTGCCAGCCGGGGACAGCAATCCTACGAGCAGTACTTC
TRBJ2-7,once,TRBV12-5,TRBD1,CASGFPTGTVSYEQYF,TGTGCTAGTGGTTTCCCTACCGGGACAGTCTCCTACGAGCAGTACTTC
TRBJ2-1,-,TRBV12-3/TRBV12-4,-,CASSSTGSHPLF,TGTGCCAGCAGTTCAACCGGGTCCCACCCGCTCTTC
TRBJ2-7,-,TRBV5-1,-,CASSEDIYEQYF,TGCGCCAGCAGCGAGGACATCTACGAGCAGTACTTC
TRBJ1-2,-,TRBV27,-,CASSLIGGQVLGGYTF,TGTGCCAGCAGTTTAATAGGAGGGCAGGTCCTTGGGGGCTACACCTTC
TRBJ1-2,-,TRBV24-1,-,CAREHLTSWGYTF,TGTGCCCGCGAGCACCTCACCTCGTGGGGCTACACCTTC
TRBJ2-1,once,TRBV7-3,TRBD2,CASSQTRTSANNEQFF,TGTGCCAGCAGCCAAACGAGGACTAGCGCCAACAATGAGCAGTTCTTC
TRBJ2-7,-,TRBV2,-,CASKDSSSYEQYF,TGTGCCAGCAAGGACTCAAGCTCCTACGAGCAGTACTTC
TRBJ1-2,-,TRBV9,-,CASSEGQGTNYGYTF,TGTGCCAGCAGCGAGGGGCAGGGGACCAACTATGGCTACACCTTC
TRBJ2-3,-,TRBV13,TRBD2,CASSQTSGTDTQYF,TGTGCCAGCAGCCAGACTAGCGGCACAGATACGCAGTATTTT
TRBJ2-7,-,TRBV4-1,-,CASSLHRDSLTEQYF,TGCGCCAGCAGTCTACACCGGGACTCCCTCACGGAGCAGTACTTC
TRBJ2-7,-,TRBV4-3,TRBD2,CASSQGWASGGQYF,TGCGCCAGCAGCCAAGGGTGGGCTAGCGGGGGACAGTACTTC
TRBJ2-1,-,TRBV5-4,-,CASSLPPPGYNEQFF,TGTGCCAGCAGCTTGCCCCCCCCGGGATACAATGAGCAGTTCTTC
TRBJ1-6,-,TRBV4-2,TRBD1,CASSQDRGHNSPLHF,TGTGCCAGCAGCCAGGACAGGGGGCATAATTCACCCCTCCACTTT
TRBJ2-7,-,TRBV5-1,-,CASSLSGQSYEQYF,TGCGCCAGCAGCTTATCGGGACAATCCTACGAGCAGTACTTC
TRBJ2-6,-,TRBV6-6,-,CASNLLGSSGANVLTF,TGTGCCAGCAACCTCCTCGGGAGTTCTGGGGCCAACGTCCTGACTTTC
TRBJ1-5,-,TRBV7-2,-,CASSFPDGQPQHF,TGTGCCAGCAGCTTCCCTGATGGCCAGCCCCAGCATTTT
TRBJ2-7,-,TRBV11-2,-,CASTYGGEQYF,TGTGCCAGCACCTACGGGGGCGAGCAGTACTTC
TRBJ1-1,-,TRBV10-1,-,CASSESVWQGNTEAFF,TGCGCCAGCAGTGAGTCCGTTTGGCAGGGGAACACTGAAGCTTTCTTT
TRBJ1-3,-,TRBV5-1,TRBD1,CASSPYGTGLSGNTIYF,TGCGCCAGCAGCCCCTACGGGACAGGGCTTTCAGGAAACACCATATATTTT
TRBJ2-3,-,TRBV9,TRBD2,CASSVAGGPPDTQYF,TGTGCCAGCAGCGTAGCGGGGGGGCCCCCAGATACGCAGTATTTT
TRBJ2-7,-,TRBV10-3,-,CAIGHGGEQYF,TGTGCCATCGGCCATGGCGGCGAGCAGTACTTC
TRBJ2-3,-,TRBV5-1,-,CASSRGGESTDTQYF,TGCGCCAGCAGCCGGGGCGGGGAGAGCACAGATACGCAGTATTTT
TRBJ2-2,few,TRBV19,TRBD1,CASRRPGQGNTGELFF,TGTGCCAGTAGACGACCGGGACAGGGTAACACCGGGGAGCTGTTTTTT
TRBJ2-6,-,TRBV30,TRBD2,CAWSGTSGISGANVLTF,TGTGCCTGGAGTGGGACTAGCGGGATCTCTGGGGCCAACGTCCTGACTTTC
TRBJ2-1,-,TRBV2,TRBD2,CASSGSSGGVVFF,TGTGCCAGCAGTGGGTCAAGCGGGGGGGTGGTGTTCTTC
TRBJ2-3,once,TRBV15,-,CATSIRDFSTDTQYF,TGTGCCACCAGCATCCGAGATTTTAGCACAGATACGCAGTATTTT
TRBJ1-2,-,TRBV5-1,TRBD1,CASSFQGTGGGNYGYTF,TGCGCCAGCAGCTTTCAAGGGACAGGCGGAGGAAACTATGGCTACACCTTC
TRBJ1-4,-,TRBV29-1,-,CSVAGSGGEKLFF,TGCAGCGTTGCGGGGTCCGGGGGGGAAAAACTGTTTTTT
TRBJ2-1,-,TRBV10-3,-,CAIRRLDGEQFF,TGTGCCATCAGGCGACTAGATGGTGAGCAGTTCTTC
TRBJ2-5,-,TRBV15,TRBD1,CATGQGSSKTQYF,TGTGCCACTGGACAGGGGAGTAGTAAGACCCAGTACTTC
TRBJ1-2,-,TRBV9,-,CASSGGRDYGYTF,TGTGCCAGCAGCGGGGGCAGGGACTATGGCTACACCTTC
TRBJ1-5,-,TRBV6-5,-,CASSPNRGNQPQHF,TGTGCCAGCAGTCCGAACAGGGGCAATCAGCCCCAGCATTTT
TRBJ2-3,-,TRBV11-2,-,CASRQGPQNTDTQYF,TGTGCCAGCAGACAGGGTCCTCAAAACACAGATACGCAGTATTTT
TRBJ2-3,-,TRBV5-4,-,CASSLVRGSTDTQYF,TGTGCCAGCAGCTTGGTTCGCGGAAGCACAGATACGCAGTATTTT
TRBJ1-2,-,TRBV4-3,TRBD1,CASSRKTGTGGEGYTF,TGCGCCAGCAGCCGAAAAACCGGGACAGGGGGCGAAGGCTACACCTTC
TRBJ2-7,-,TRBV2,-,CATQSGVSYEQYF,TGTGCCACTCAATCAGGGGTCTCCTACGAGCAGTACTTC
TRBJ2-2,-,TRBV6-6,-,CASSSLLTGELFF,TGTGCCAGCAGTTCCTTGTTAACCGGGGAGCTGTTTTTT
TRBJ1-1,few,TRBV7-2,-,CASSASLSRGTEAFF,TGTGCCAGCAGCGCGAGCCTTTCCCGCGGGACTGAAGCTTTCTTT
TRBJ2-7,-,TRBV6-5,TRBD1,CASSWTPGQGNEQYF,TGTGCCAGCAGTTGGACCCCGGGACAGGGTAACGAGCAGTACTTC
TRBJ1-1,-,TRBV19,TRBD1,CASSIANRGLMNTEAFF,TGTGCCAGTAGTATAGCGAACAGGGGGCTTATGAACACTGAAGCTTTCTTT
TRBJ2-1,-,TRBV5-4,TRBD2,CASSLRRELGNEQFF,TGTGCCAGCAGCTTGCGGCGGGAGTTAGGCAATGAGCAGTTCTTC
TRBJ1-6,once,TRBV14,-,CASSQEYANSPLHF,TGTGCCAGCAGCCAAGAATATGCGAATTCACCCCTCCACTTT
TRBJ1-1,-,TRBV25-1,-,CASSGGGSTEAFF,TGTGCCAGCAGTGGGGGGGGATCCACTGAAGCTTTCTTT